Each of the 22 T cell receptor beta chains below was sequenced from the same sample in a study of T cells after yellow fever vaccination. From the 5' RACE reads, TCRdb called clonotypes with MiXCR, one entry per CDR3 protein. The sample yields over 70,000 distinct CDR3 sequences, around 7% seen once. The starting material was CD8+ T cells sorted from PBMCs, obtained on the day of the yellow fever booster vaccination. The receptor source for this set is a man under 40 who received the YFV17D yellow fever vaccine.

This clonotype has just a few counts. The CDR3 loop reads CASSKAGTSGRNEETQYF. The CDR3 bases are TGTGCCAGCAGCAAAGCCGGGACTAGCGGGAGGAACGAAGAGACCCAGTACTTC. The J gene is TRBJ2-5, the V gene TRBV21-1; the table's D call of TRBD2 was not tested on the DNA. TRBV21-1 is designated a pseudogene. This CDR3 is 18 amino acids long.

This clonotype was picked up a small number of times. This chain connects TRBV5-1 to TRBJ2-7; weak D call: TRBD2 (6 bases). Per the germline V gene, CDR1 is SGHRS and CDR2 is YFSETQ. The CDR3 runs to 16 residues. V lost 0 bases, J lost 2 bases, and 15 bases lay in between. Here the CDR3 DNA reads TGCGCCAGCAGCTTGGCCGATAGCGGAGCCCCCTACGAGCAGTACTTC. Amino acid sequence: CASSLADSGAPYEQYF.

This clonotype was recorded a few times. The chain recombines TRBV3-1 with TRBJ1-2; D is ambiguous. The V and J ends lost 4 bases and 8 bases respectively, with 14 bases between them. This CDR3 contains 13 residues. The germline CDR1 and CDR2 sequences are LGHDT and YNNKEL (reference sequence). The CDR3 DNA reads TGTGCCAGCAGCCTCGGACCCTTCTGGGGCTACACCTTC. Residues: CASSLGPFWGYTF. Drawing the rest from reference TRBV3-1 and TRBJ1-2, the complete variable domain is DTAVSQTPKYLVTQMGNDKSIKCEQNLGHDTMYWYKQDSKKFLKIMFSYNNKELIINETVPNRFSPKSPDKAHLNLHINSLELGDSAVYFCASSLGPFWGYTFGSGTRLTVV.

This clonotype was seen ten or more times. The CDR3 sequence: CAWSEGTQYF. For the CDR3, the DNA is TGTGCCTGGAGTGAGGGTACGCAGTATTTT. This chain uses TRBV30 with TRBJ2-3; D is undetermined. Per germline, CDR1 GTSNPN and CDR2 SVGIG (reference sequence). Trimming took off 1 base at V and 8 bases at J, with 4 bases between the two ends. There are 10 residues in the CDR3.

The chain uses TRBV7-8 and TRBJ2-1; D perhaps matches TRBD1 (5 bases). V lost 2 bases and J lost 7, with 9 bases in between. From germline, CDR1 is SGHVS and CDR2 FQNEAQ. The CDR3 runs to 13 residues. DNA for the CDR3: TGTGCCAGCAGCTTATTGGGGCTAAATGAGCAGTTCTTC. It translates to CASSLLGLNEQFF.

CDR3 loop: CSARDPPGGQRELHSYEQYF. Written as DNA, the CDR3 is TGCAGTGCTAGAGACCCTCCGGGGGGCCAGCGGGAGTTGCATTCCTACGAGCAGTACTTC. The chain recombines TRBV20-1 with TRBJ2-7, with TRBD2 matching 8 bases. Unmatched junction bases numbered 20, after V lost 0 bases and J lost 1 base. CDR1 is DFQATT, CDR2 SNEGSKA, per germline (reference sequence). The CDR3 covers 20 residues.

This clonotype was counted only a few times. The CDR3 coding sequence is TGTGCCAGCAGTTACTTGGGGGGAGGGGCCAACGTCCTGACTTTC. It encodes CASSYLGGGANVLTF. The V gene is TRBV6-5, the J gene TRBJ2-6, with a possible D match to TRBD2 (6 bases). V dropped 1 base and J dropped 4 bases, with 8 bases sitting between them. The CDR3 consists of 15 residues. Germline values: CDR1 MNHEY, CDR2 SVGAGI.

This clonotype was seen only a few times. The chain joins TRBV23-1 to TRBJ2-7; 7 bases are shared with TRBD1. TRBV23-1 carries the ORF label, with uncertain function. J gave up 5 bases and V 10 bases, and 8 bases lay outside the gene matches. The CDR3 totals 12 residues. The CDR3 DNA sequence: TGCGCCACCCCGACAGGGTCCCACGAGCAGTACTTC. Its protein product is CATPTGSHEQYF.

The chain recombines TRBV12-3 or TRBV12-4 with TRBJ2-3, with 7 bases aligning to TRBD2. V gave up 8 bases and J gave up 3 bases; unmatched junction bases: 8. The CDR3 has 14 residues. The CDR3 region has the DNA TGTGCCAGCCTAGCGGAAATTTTGACAGATACGCAGTATTTT. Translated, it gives CASLAEILTDTQYF.

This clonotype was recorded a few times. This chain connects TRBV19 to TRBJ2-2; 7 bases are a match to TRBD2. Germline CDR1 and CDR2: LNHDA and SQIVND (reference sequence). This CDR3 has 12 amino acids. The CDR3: CAVGEGTGELFF. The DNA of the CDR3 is TGTGCAGTAGGGGAGGGAACCGGGGAGCTGTTTTTT.

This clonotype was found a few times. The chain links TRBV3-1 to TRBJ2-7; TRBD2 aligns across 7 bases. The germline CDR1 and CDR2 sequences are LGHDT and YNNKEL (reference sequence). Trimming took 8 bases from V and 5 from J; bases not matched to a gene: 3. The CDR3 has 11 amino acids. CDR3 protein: CASFGGDEQYF. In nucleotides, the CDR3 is TGTGCCAGCTTTGGGGGGGACGAGCAGTACTTC.

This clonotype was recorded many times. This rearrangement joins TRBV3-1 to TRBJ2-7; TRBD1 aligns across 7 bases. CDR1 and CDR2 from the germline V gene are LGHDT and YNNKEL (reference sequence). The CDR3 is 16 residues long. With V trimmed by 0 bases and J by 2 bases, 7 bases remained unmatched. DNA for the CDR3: TGTGCCAGCAGCCAAGAAAGGTGGCAGGGGGCCTACGAGCAGTACTTC. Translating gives CASSQERWQGAYEQYF.

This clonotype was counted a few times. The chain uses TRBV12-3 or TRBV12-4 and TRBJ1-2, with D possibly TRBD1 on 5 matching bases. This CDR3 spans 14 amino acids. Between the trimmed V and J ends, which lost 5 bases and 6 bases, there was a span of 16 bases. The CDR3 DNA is TGTGCCAGCAGTGGGGGTTCCAAGTCAGATGGCTACACCTTC. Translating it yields CASSGGSKSDGYTF.

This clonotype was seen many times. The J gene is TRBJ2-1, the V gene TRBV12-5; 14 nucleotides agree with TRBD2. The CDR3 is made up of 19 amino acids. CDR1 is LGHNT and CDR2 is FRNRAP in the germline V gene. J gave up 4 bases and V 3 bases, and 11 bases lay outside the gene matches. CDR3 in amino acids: CASGFQTSGRASSYNEQFF. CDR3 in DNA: TGTGCTAGTGGTTTCCAGACTAGCGGGAGGGCCTCTTCTTACAATGAGCAGTTCTTC.

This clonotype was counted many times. CDR3 sequence: CASSQDIGGSYEQYF. Written as DNA, the CDR3 is TGCGCCAGCAGCCAAGATATAGGGGGCTCCTACGAGCAGTACTTC. The rearrangement joins TRBV4-1 to TRBJ2-7, with a weak D call TRBD1 (6 bases). CDR1 and CDR2 from the germline V gene are MGHRA and YSYEKL. The CDR3 is 15 amino acids. Trimming took 0 bases from V and 0 from J, leaving 9 bases between them.

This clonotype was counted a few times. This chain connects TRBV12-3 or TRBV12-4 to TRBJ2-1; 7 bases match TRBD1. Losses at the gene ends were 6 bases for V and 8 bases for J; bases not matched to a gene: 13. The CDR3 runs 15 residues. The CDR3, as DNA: TGTGCCAGCAGCCCTAACGAATTACAGGGGCATGAGCAGTTCTTC. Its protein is CASSPNELQGHEQFF.

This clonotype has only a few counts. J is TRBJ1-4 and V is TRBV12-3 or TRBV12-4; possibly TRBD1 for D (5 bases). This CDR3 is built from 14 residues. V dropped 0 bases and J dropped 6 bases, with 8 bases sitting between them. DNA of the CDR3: TGTGCCAGCAGTTTAGCAGGGGAGTATGAAAAACTGTTTTTT. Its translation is CASSLAGEYEKLFF.

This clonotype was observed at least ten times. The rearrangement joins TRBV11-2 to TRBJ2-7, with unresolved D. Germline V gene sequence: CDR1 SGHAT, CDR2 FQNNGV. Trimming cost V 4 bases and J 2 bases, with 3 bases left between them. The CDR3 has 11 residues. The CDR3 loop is CASSWAYEQYF. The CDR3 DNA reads TGTGCCAGCAGCTGGGCCTACGAGCAGTACTTC.

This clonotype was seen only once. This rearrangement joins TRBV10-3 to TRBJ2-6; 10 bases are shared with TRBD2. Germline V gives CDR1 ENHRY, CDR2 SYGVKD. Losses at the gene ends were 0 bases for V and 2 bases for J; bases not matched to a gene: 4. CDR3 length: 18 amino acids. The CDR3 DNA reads TGTGCCATCAGTGAGTCTCGGCTAGCGGGAGCTGGGGCCAACGTCCTGACTTTC. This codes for CAISESRLAGAGANVLTF.

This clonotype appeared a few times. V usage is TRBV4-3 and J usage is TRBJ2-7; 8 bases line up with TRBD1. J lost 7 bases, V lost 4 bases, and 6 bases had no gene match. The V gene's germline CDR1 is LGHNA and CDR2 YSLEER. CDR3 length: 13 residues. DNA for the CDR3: TGCGCCAGCAGCCCGCCGGGACAGGCAGAGCAGTACTTC. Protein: CASSPPGQAEQYF.

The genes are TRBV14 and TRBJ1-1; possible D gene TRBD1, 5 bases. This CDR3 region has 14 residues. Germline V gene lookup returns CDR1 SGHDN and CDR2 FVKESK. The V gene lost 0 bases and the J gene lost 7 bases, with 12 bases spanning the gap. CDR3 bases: TGTGCCAGCAGCCAAGACGGAAGGGACTTTGAAGCTTTCTTT. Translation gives CASSQDGRDFEAFF.

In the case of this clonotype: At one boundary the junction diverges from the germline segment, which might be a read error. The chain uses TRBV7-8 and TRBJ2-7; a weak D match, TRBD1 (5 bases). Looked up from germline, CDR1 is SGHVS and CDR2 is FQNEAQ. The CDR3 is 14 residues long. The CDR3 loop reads CASRLGVTNYEQYF. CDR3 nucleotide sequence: TGTGCCAGCAGGTTAGGGGTCACCAACTACGAGCAGTACTTC. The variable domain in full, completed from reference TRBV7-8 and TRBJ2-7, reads GAGVSQSPRYKVAKRGQDVALRCDPISGHVSLFWYQQALGQGPEFLTYFQNEAQLDKSGLPSDRFFAERPEGSVSTLKIQRTQQEDSAVYLCASRLGVTNYEQYFGPGTRLTVT.